The 5 T cell receptor beta chains in this list originate from one sample, sequenced in a study of T-cell reconstitution after alpha-beta-depleted transplantation in children. Unique molecular identifiers were built into the TCRbeta library. Using its own MiXCR run on the PCR reads, TCRdb lists one record per CDR3 protein. This sample has about 610,000 distinct CDR3 sequences, with over 20% found just once. The sequencing used PBMCs, collected before TCRalphabeta/CD19-depleted stem cell transplant. The receptors derive from a boy younger than two with Wiskott-Aldrich syndrome, due to receive a stem cell transplant.

This chain connects TRBV5-1 to TRBJ2-7, with 8 bases identical to TRBD1. This CDR3 comprises 14 residues. V lost 4 bases, J lost 0 bases, and 3 bases stayed unmatched. In germline, CDR1 is SGHRS, CDR2 YFSETQ. The CDR3 is CASSRTGNSYEQYF. The CDR3 nucleotides are TGCGCCAGCAGCCGGACAGGGAACTCCTACGAGCAGTACTTC. The whole variable domain, remainder taken from reference TRBV5-1 and TRBJ2-7, is KAGVTQTPRYLIKTRGQQVTLSCSPISGHRSVSWYQQTPGQGLQFLFEYFSETQRNKGNFPGRFSGRQFSNSRSEMNVSTLELGDSALYLCASSRTGNSYEQYFGPGTRLTVT.

A few counts support this clonotype. This chain uses TRBV5-6 with TRBJ2-4; D uncertain. Germline V gene data show CDR1 as SGHDT and CDR2 as YYEEEE. The length of the CDR3 is 15 residues. Trimming cost V 0 bases and J 5 bases, with 12 bases left between them. CDR3 sequence: CASSLVGRSENIQYF. In DNA, the CDR3 is TGTGCCAGCAGCTTGGTTGGCAGGTCCGAAAACATTCAGTACTTC.

The chain couples TRBV5-1 to TRBJ2-1; the D gene is possibly TRBD2 (6 bases). The CDR3 loop spans 15 amino acids. V lost 0 bases, J lost 7 bases, and 14 bases lay in between. Germline CDR1 and CDR2: SGHRS and YFSETQ. The CDR3 sequence is CASSLVPREVNEQFF. In nucleotides, the CDR3 is TGCGCCAGCAGCTTGGTTCCGAGGGAGGTAAATGAGCAGTTCTTC.

V usage is TRBV29-1 and J usage is TRBJ1-1, with a tentative D call TRBD1 (6 bases). The CDR3 runs 13 residues. The ends were cut back, 4 bases at V and 4 bases at J, with 13 bases in the middle. CDR1 is SQVTM, CDR2 ANQGSEA, per germline. The CDR3 DNA is TGCAGCGTTGGGGGGCAGGGGCCCACTGAAGCTTTCTTT. Protein sequence: CSVGGQGPTEAFF.

The gene calls are TRBV20-1 and TRBJ2-1; TRBD1 aligns across 10 bases. J gave up 7 bases and V 3 bases, and 15 bases lay outside the gene matches. Germline V lookup: CDR1 DFQATT, CDR2 SNEGSKA (reference sequence). This CDR3 is built from 17 residues. Written as DNA, the CDR3 is TGCAGTGCTAGTGGGACAGGGGAACCCGGTCCGGAAAATGAGCAGTTCTTC. It is translated as CSASGTGEPGPENEQFF.